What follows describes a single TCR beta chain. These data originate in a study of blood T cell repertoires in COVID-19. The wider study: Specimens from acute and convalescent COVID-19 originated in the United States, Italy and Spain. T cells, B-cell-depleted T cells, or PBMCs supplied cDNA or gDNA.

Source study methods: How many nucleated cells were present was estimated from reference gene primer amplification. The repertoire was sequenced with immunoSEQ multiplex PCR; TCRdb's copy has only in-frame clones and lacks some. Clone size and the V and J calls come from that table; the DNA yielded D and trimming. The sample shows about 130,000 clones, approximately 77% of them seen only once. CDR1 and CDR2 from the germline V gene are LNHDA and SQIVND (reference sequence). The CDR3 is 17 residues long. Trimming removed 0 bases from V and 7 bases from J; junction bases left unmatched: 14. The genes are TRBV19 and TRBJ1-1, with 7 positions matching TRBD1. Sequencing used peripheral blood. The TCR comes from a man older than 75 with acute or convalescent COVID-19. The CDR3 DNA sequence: TGTGCCAGTAGTATAGAGGTAAGGGGGCACGGCGGGCTTGAAGCTTTCTTT. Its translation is CASSIEVRGHGGLEAFF.